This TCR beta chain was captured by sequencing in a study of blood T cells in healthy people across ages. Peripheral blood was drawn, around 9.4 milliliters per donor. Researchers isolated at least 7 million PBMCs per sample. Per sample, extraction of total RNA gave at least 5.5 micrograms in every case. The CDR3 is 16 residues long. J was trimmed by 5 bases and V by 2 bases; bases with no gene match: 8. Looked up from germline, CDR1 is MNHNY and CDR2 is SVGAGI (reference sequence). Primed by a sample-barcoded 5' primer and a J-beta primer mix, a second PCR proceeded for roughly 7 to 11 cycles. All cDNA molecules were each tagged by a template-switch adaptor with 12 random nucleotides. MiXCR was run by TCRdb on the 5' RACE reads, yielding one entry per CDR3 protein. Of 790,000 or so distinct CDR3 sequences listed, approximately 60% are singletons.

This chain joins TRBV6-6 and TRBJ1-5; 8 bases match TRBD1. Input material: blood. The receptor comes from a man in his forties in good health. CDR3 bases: TGTGCCAGCAGTTACACAGGGGGGGTCACCGATCAGCCCCAGCATTTT. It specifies CASSYTGGVTDQPQHF.